The 32 T cell receptor beta chains below were found in one sample sequenced in a study of blood T cell repertoires in COVID-19. Profiling relied on immunoSEQ multiplex PCR, and the TCRdb table lists in-frame clones only, not all of them. Of some 300,000 clones in the sample, about 90% were seen once. Sequenced input: PBMCs or T cells enriched from blood (not recorded which). The receptor source for this set is a woman aged 45-65 years who had been exposed to COVID-19.

Concerning this clone itself: Germline is not matched at one junction end, which may reflect a read error. The genes are TRBV18 and TRBJ2-7; 10 bases line up with TRBD1. Germline V gene sequence: CDR1 KGHSH, CDR2 LQKENI. This CDR3 spans 15 amino acids. The CDR3 loop is CASSPQGQGLGEQYF. The CDR3 DNA reads as TGTGCCAGCTCCCCACAGGGACAGGGGTTGGGGGAGCAGTACTTC.

The chain combines TRBV6-5 with TRBJ1-2; perhaps TRBD1 as D (5 bases). CDR3 size: 15 residues. Germline V gives CDR1 MNHEY, CDR2 SVGAGI. V lost 4 bases and J 1 base, leaving 13 bases between the germline ends. The CDR3 DNA reads TGTGCCAGCAGTTCGGACACCGGTGGTAACTATGGCTACACCTTC. It encodes CASSSDTGGNYGYTF.

This chain joins TRBV25-1 and TRBJ1-6, with 9 nucleotides matching TRBD1. This CDR3 region has 15 residues. The germline CDR1 and CDR2 sequences are MGHDK and SYGVNS. The ends lost 5 bases at V and 7 bases at J; junction bases unmatched: 6. CDR3 region: CASSTTGTGNSPLHF. Written as DNA, the CDR3 is TGTGCCAGCAGTACTACCGGGACAGGGAATTCACCCCTCCACTTT.

The chain links TRBV5-1 to TRBJ2-7; TRBD2 matches at 10 bases. From germline, CDR1 is SGHRS and CDR2 YFSETQ. The CDR3 is made up of 13 amino acids. After removal of 4 bases from V and 3 bases from J, the junction contained 1 base not matched to a gene. CDR3 in DNA: TGCGCCAGCAGCCGGACTAGCGGCTACGAGCAGTACTTC. Its translation is CASSRTSGYEQYF. Full variable domain (rest looked up from reference TRBV5-1 and TRBJ2-7): KAGVTQTPRYLIKTRGQQVTLSCSPISGHRSVSWYQQTPGQGLQFLFEYFSETQRNKGNFPGRFSGRQFSNSRSEMNVSTLELGDSALYLCASSRTSGYEQYFGPGTRLTVT.

The rearrangement joins TRBV5-1 to TRBJ2-5; 16 bases line up with TRBD2. The germline CDR1 and CDR2 sequences are SGHRS and YFSETQ. With 3 bases clipped from V and 7 bases from J, the junction kept 12 bases outside the gene matches. There are 18 residues in the CDR3. CDR3 sequence: CASSWGSGTSGGASTQYF. CDR3 in DNA: TGCGCCAGCAGCTGGGGATCCGGGACTAGCGGGGGGGCCTCGACCCAGTACTTC.

The chain joins TRBV6-7 to TRBJ1-2; D remains ambiguous. TRBV6-7 is an ORF, with its function uncertain. The V gene lost 2 bases and the J gene lost 5 bases, with 18 bases spanning the gap. CDR3 length: 16 residues. Here the CDR3 reads CASSYRTGKELYGYTF. CDR3 nucleotide sequence: TGTGCCAGCAGTTACCGGACGGGAAAAGAGCTTTATGGCTACACCTTC.

The V gene is TRBV28, the J gene TRBJ2-7; D is unresolved. The V gene's germline CDR1 is MDHEN and CDR2 SYDVKM. The CDR3 is made up of 11 amino acids. V was clipped by 6 bases and J by 6 bases, with 9 bases between them. The CDR3 is CASSLAFEQYF. The DNA for the CDR3 is TGTGCCAGCAGCCTGGCCTTCGAGCAGTACTTC.

This rearrangement joins TRBV7-6 to TRBJ2-7, with TRBD1 as a possible D gene (6 bases). V lost 5 bases and J lost 3, with 14 bases in between. CDR1 and CDR2 (germline): SGHVS, FNYEAQ. This CDR3 is 14 amino acids long. CDR3 in amino acids: CASSPGLDSYEQYF. The CDR3 DNA sequence: TGTGCCAGCAGCCCAGGTCTGGACAGCTACGAGCAGTACTTC.

The chain uses TRBV19 and TRBJ2-5; TRBD1 matches at 8 bases. Trimming at V came to 4 bases and at J to 4 bases, leaving 5 bases not matched to a gene. In germline, CDR1 is LNHDA, CDR2 SQIVND (reference sequence). This CDR3 contains 14 residues. CDR3 residues: CASSSQTGGETQYF. CDR3 coding DNA: TGTGCCAGTAGTAGTCAAACAGGGGGAGAGACCCAGTACTTC.

The chain has TRBV29-1 and TRBJ2-3, with TRBD1 identical over 9 bases. Germline values: CDR1 SQVTM, CDR2 ANQGSEA. Trimming at V came to 0 bases and at J to 4 bases, leaving 8 bases not matched to a gene. The CDR3 has 16 residues. CDR3 sequence: CSVEDSGTGFSDTQYF. CDR3 in DNA: TGCAGCGTTGAAGATAGTGGGACAGGGTTCTCAGATACGCAGTATTTT.

This clone was detected a few times. The V and J genes are TRBV19 and TRBJ1-5, with 10 bases that match TRBD1. The V segment lost 8 bases and the J segment 7 bases; nucleotides outside the gene matches: 5. The CDR3 has 13 amino acids. The V gene's germline CDR1 is LNHDA and CDR2 SQIVND (reference sequence). The CDR3: CASGDRGGQPQHF. CDR3 DNA sequence: TGTGCCAGTGGGGACAGGGGAGGCCAGCCCCAGCATTTT.

J is TRBJ1-5 and V is TRBV28; 9 positions match TRBD1. Trimming removed 3 bases from V and 6 bases from J; junction bases left unmatched: 6. In germline, CDR1 is MDHEN, CDR2 SYDVKM. The CDR3 spans 15 residues. In nucleotides, the CDR3 is TGTGCCAGCAGTTTTCGGGACAGGGTGATTCAGCCCCAGCATTTT. This gives the protein CASSFRDRVIQPQHF.

The chain is built from TRBV25-1 and TRBJ2-3; perhaps TRBD1 as D (5 bases). The CDR3 has 13 residues. V lost 5 bases and J 4 bases, leaving 10 bases between the germline ends. Germline V CDR1 and CDR2: MGHDK, SYGVNS. The CDR3 region is CASSQGWADTQYF. CDR3 DNA: TGTGCCAGCAGTCAGGGTTGGGCAGATACGCAGTATTTT.

The CDR3 nucleotides are TGTGCCAGCTCCCCCGAAGGGACAGAACAAGAGACCCAGTACTTC. Amino acid sequence: CASSPEGTEQETQYF. The chain joins TRBV18 to TRBJ2-5; 7 bases fit TRBD1. Germline V gene data show CDR1 as KGHSH and CDR2 as LQKENI. The CDR3 runs 15 residues. Losses at the gene ends were 6 bases for V and 2 bases for J; bases not matched to a gene: 9.

J is TRBJ1-1 and V is TRBV9; TRBD1 matches at 10 bases. Trimming removed 0 bases from V and 8 bases from J; junction bases left unmatched: 7. The CDR3 is 15 residues long. In germline, CDR1 is SGDLS, CDR2 YYNGEE. As DNA, the CDR3 is TGTGCCAGCAGCGTAGAATGGACAGGGGGTATGGAAGCTTTCTTT. The encoded protein is CASSVEWTGGMEAFF.

This chain links TRBV12-2 with TRBJ1-6; TRBD1 is taken as the D call from the table, unchecked against the DNA. TRBV12-2 is shown as a pseudogene. The CDR3 consists of 16 residues. Written as DNA, the CDR3 is TGTGCAAGTCGCTCTGAGAGGGGGCGTCATAATTCACCCCTCCACTTT. Its protein product is CASRSERGRHNSPLHF.

The rearrangement joins TRBV11-2 to TRBJ1-3; 8 bases fit TRBD1. This CDR3 is 15 amino acids long. The V gene end was trimmed by 2 bases and the J gene end by 3 bases; junction bases not matched to a gene: 3. Germline values: CDR1 SGHAT, CDR2 FQNNGV. The CDR3 sequence is CASSLQGAIGNTIYF. CDR3 in DNA: TGTGCCAGCAGCTTACAGGGGGCCATTGGAAACACCATATATTTT.

For the CDR3, the DNA is TGTGCCAGCAGCACCGGGACAGGGGTCTACGAGCAGTACTTC. Encoded protein: CASSTGTGVYEQYF. The chain recombines TRBV5-6 with TRBJ2-7; 10 bases align to TRBD1. The V gene end was trimmed by 4 bases and the J gene end by 3 bases; junction bases not matched to a gene: 4. The CDR3 has 14 amino acids. From germline, CDR1 is SGHDT and CDR2 YYEEEE.

This CDR3 is CASSDSSGGTDTQYF. The CDR3 DNA reads TGTGCCAGCAGTGACTCCAGCGGGGGCACAGATACGCAGTATTTT. The chain recombines TRBV6-4 with TRBJ2-3, with 7 bases aligning to TRBD2. This CDR3 contains 15 residues. In germline, CDR1 is MRHNA, CDR2 SNTAGT. Trimming removed 0 bases from V and 1 base from J; junction bases left unmatched: 1.

This clone was seen just once. This rearrangement joins TRBV11-2 to TRBJ2-7; tentatively, D is TRBD2 (6 bases). Germline CDR1 SGHAT, CDR2 FQNNGV. The CDR3 runs to 13 residues. Trimming left V 5 bases short and J 3 bases short, with 11 bases between. For the CDR3, the DNA is TGTGCCAGCAGCATAGTGGGAGGCTACGAGCAGTACTTC. Protein: CASSIVGGYEQYF.

The chain links TRBV21-1 to TRBJ1-2; the tabulated D call, TRBD1, remains unverified against the DNA. TRBV21-1 is a pseudogene. This CDR3 region has 16 residues. The CDR3 loop reads CASSKGPGDRGYGYTF. The CDR3 DNA follows: TGTGCCAGCAGCAAAGGTCCCGGGGACAGAGGCTATGGCTACACCTTC.

The rearrangement links TRBV2 to TRBJ1-4; D is perhaps TRBD1 (5 bases). V dropped 7 bases and J dropped 8 bases, with 11 bases sitting between them. The CDR3 covers 12 residues. CDR1 is SNHLY, CDR2 FYNNEI, per germline. CDR3 DNA: TGTGCCAGCACAGGGATTGGGGAAAAACTGTTTTTT. Amino acids: CASTGIGEKLFF.

V usage is TRBV19 and J usage is TRBJ2-7, with 7 bases fitting TRBD1. V gave up 5 bases and J gave up 5 bases; unmatched junction bases: 6. The CDR3 length is 13 residues. The germline gives CDR1 LNHDA, CDR2 SQIVND (reference sequence). The CDR3 spells CASSQNRGDEQYF. For the CDR3, the DNA is TGTGCCAGTAGTCAAAACAGGGGCGACGAGCAGTACTTC. Supplemented by reference TRBV19 and TRBJ2-7, the full variable domain reads DGGITQSPKYLFRKEGQNVTLSCEQNLNHDAMYWYRQDPGQGLRLIYYSQIVNDFQKGDIAEGYSVSREKKESFPLTVTSAQKNPTAFYLCASSQNRGDEQYFGPGTRLTVT.

The chain employs TRBV4-2 and TRBJ2-7; 9 bases are a match to TRBD2. Germline lookup yields CDR1 LGHNA and CDR2 YNFKEQ. The trim removed 3 bases at V and 4 bases at J, leaving 7 bases unmatched. The CDR3 contains 15 residues. The CDR3 loop reads CASSQAGGPTYEQYF. The CDR3 region has the DNA TGTGCCAGCAGCCAGGCGGGGGGGCCGACGTACGAGCAGTACTTC.

This clone was observed a single time. The chain recombines TRBV6-5 with TRBJ2-7, with D possibly matching TRBD1 (6 bases). CDR3 length: 15 amino acids. Germline V CDR1 and CDR2: MNHEY, SVGAGI. V was trimmed by 0 bases and J by 2 bases, leaving 11 bases between them. The CDR3 protein is CASSYSQGLTYEQYF. The CDR3 DNA reads as TGTGCCAGCAGTTACTCCCAGGGGCTAACCTACGAGCAGTACTTC.

This clone has only one observation. This chain uses TRBV4-1 with TRBJ2-1; TRBD2 might be the D (6 bases). V lost 4 bases and J 10 bases, leaving 23 bases between the germline ends. CDR3 length: 16 residues. CDR1 is MGHRA and CDR2 is YSYEKL in the germline V gene. The CDR3 bases are TGCGCCAGCAGCCTTAGTGAACTAGCCTCCAATTCAGAGCAGTTCTTC. Translating gives CASSLSELASNSEQFF.

The rearrangement uses TRBV7-9 and TRBJ1-2; maybe TRBD1 (5 bases). The CDR3 runs to 15 residues. Germline lookup yields CDR1 SEHNR and CDR2 FQNEAQ (reference sequence). V was trimmed by 5 bases and J by 5 bases, leaving 18 bases between them. CDR3 amino acids: CASSQTSASGYGYTF. CDR3 bases: TGTGCCAGCAGCCAGACCAGCGCATCAGGGTATGGCTACACCTTC.

The V call is TRBV5-1, the J call TRBJ1-6; the D gene is possibly TRBD1 (6 bases). V was clipped by 0 bases and J by 9 bases, with 10 bases between them. Germline V gives CDR1 SGHRS, CDR2 YFSETQ. The CDR3 has 14 residues. CDR3 nucleotides: TGCGCCAGCAGCTTGGACAGGGCTCCTTCACCCCTCCACTTT. Translated: CASSLDRAPSPLHF.

V and J are TRBV27 and TRBJ1-5, with D possibly being TRBD1 (6 bases). Trimming removed 5 bases at V and 7 bases at J, with 15 bases between. CDR3 length equals 14 residues. From germline, CDR1 is MNHEY and CDR2 SMNVEV (reference sequence). The CDR3 nucleotides read TGTGCCAGCAGTCACAGGGCTGGTGGACAGCCCCAGCATTTT. Its protein product is CASSHRAGGQPQHF.

CDR3 DNA: TGTGCCAGCAGCCCTGGGGGGATCTATGGCTACACCTTC. It codes for CASSPGGIYGYTF. The V and J genes are TRBV7-2 and TRBJ1-2; possible D gene TRBD1, 5 bases. Trimming took 5 bases from V and 4 from J, leaving 11 bases between them. The CDR3 is 13 residues long. Germline V lookup: CDR1 SGHTA, CDR2 FQGNSA.

Comments on this clone: The sample carries other DNA sequences with the same CDR3. The rearrangement links TRBV15 to TRBJ2-7, with TRBD1 matching 10 bases. CDR3 length equals 14 residues. After removal of 5 bases from V and 4 bases from J, the junction contained 5 bases not matched to a gene. CDR1 is LNHNV and CDR2 is YYDKDF in the germline V gene (reference sequence). The CDR3 DNA sequence: TGTGCCACCAGCCGAGTGGGACAGGGGTACGAGCAGTACTTC. Translated: CATSRVGQGYEQYF.

This chain links TRBV28 with TRBJ2-1; 7 bases fit TRBD2. The CDR3 totals 14 residues. V dropped 2 bases and J dropped 6; count of bases not matched to a gene: 4. Germline V gives CDR1 MDHEN, CDR2 SYDVKM. The CDR3 sequence is CASSLRPGGNEQFF. In DNA form, the CDR3 reads TGTGCCAGCAGTTTACGACCGGGGGGCAATGAGCAGTTCTTC.